Below are 8 T cell receptor beta chains sequenced from a single sample in a study of cytomegalovirus exposure and HLA in healthy donors. Use of 60 Vbeta and 13 Jbeta primers characterized the PCR. The repertoire was sequenced with immunoSEQ multiplex PCR; TCRdb's copy has only in-frame clones and lacks some. The sample records some 100,000 clones, roughly 70% being singletons. The sequencing sample was made of PBMCs. Receptors originate from a woman aged 18-30 years in good health and CMV-seropositive.

The table lists this clone with a few counts. This chain uses TRBV11-1 with TRBJ2-7; a possible D gene is TRBD1 (5 bases). The V end lost 1 base, the J end lost 6 bases, and 13 bases lay between the germline ends. Germline V gene data show CDR1 as SGHAT and CDR2 as FQDESV (reference sequence). The CDR3 is 14 amino acids. This chain's CDR3 is CASSLGGAYVEQYF. The CDR3 region has the DNA TGTGCCAGCAGCTTAGGGGGCGCTTATGTCGAGCAGTACTTC.

This chain connects TRBV7-9 to TRBJ2-7; TRBD2 aligns across 9 bases. The CDR3 extends over 15 amino acids. Losses at the gene ends were 6 bases for V and 2 bases for J; bases not matched to a gene: 8. Germline lookup yields CDR1 SEHNR and CDR2 FQNEAQ (reference sequence). The DNA of the CDR3 is TGTGCCAGCAGACTCGGGACTAGCCCGCCCTACGAGCAGTACTTC. It encodes CASRLGTSPPYEQYF.

The chain has TRBV30 and TRBJ1-2; D is ambiguous. CDR3 length: 14 amino acids. V was trimmed by 7 bases and J by 5 bases, leaving 20 bases between them. Per germline, CDR1 GTSNPN and CDR2 SVGIG (reference sequence). CDR3 in amino acids: CASPRSTGGYGYTF. The CDR3 bases are TGTGCCTCGCCTCGGTCGACCGGCGGATATGGCTACACCTTC. Full variable domain (outside the CDR3, taken from reference TRBV30 and TRBJ1-2): SQTIHQWPATLVQPVGSPLSLECTVEGTSNPNLYWYRQAAGRGLQLLFYSVGIGQISSEVPQNLSASRPQDRQFILSSKKLLLSDSGFYLCASPRSTGGYGYTFGSGTRLTVV.

The CDR3 protein is CASSPGTGNTEAFF. CDR3 coding DNA: TGTGCCAGCTCACCCGGGACAGGAAACACTGAAGCTTTCTTT. The chain combines TRBV18 with TRBJ1-1; TRBD1 aligns across 8 bases. V shed 3 bases and J 2 bases; nucleotides not matched to a gene: 2. There are 14 residues in the CDR3. Germline V gives CDR1 KGHSH, CDR2 LQKENI.

The chain couples TRBV6-1 to TRBJ1-5, with D perhaps TRBD1 (5 bases). The CDR3 spans 15 residues. Trimming left V 4 bases short and J 1 base short, with 11 bases between. Germline V gene lookup returns CDR1 MNHNS and CDR2 SASEGT. The CDR3 reads CASSGGEVSNQPQHF. The CDR3 DNA sequence: TGTGCCAGCAGTGGGGGGGAGGTAAGCAATCAGCCCCAGCATTTT.

The CDR3 nucleotides read TGTGCCATCAGTGAGACCCCCGGGGAGTCTCAGCCCCAGCATTTT. It specifies CAISETPGESQPQHF. The gene calls are TRBV10-3 and TRBJ1-5; no reliable D call. Trimming left V 2 bases short and J 6 bases short, with 14 bases between. The CDR3 totals 15 residues. Per germline, CDR1 ENHRY and CDR2 SYGVKD.

This clone showed up just a few times. This sequence joins TRBV18 and TRBJ2-7, with D possibly being TRBD2 (5 bases). V was shortened by 3 bases and J by 6 bases, with 12 bases between the two germline ends. There are 13 residues in the CDR3. Germline V gene data show CDR1 as KGHSH and CDR2 as LQKENI. In DNA, the CDR3 is TGTGCCAGCTCACCGAGGGAGCCCCCCGAGCAGTACTTC. This translates into CASSPREPPEQYF.

This rearrangement joins TRBV4-3 to TRBJ2-3; 8 bases map to TRBD2. The CDR3 extends over 17 amino acids. V shed 0 bases and J 0 bases; nucleotides not matched to a gene: 5. CDR1 and CDR2 from the germline V gene are LGHNA and YSLEER. CDR3 region: CASSQEYSGTSTDTQYF. The CDR3 DNA follows: TGCGCCAGCAGCCAAGAATATAGCGGGACTAGCACAGATACGCAGTATTTT.